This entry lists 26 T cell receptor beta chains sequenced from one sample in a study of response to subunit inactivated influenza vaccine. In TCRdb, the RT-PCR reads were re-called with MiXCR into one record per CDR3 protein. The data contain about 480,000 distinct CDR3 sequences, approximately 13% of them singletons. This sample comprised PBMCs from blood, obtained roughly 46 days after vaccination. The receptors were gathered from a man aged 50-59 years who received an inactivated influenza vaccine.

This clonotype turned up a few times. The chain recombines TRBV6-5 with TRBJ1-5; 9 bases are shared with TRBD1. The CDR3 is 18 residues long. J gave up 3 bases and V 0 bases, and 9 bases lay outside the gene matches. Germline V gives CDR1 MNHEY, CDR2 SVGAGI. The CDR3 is CASSYSPGQGGVNQPQHF. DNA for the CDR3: TGTGCCAGCAGTTACTCTCCGGGACAGGGTGGCGTCAATCAGCCCCAGCATTTT.

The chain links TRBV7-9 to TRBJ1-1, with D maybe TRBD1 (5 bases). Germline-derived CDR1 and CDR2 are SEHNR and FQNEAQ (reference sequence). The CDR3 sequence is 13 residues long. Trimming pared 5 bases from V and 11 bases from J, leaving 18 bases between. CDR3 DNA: TGTGCCAGCAGCGCCCGTGGGGGGTTTCGGGCTTTCTTT. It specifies CASSARGGFRAFF. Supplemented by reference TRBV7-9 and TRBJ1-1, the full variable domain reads DTGVSQNPRHKITKRGQNVTFRCDPISEHNRLYWYRQTLGQGPEFLTYFQNEAQLEKSRLLSDRFSAERPKGSFSTLEIQRTEQGDSAMYLCASSARGGFRAFFGQGTRLTVV.

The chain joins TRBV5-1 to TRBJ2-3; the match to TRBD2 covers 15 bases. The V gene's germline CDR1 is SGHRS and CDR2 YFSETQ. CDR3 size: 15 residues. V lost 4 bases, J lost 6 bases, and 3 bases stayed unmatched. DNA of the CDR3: TGCGCCAGCAGCCCTGGGACTAGCGGGGGGGATACGCAGTATTTT. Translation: CASSPGTSGGDTQYF.

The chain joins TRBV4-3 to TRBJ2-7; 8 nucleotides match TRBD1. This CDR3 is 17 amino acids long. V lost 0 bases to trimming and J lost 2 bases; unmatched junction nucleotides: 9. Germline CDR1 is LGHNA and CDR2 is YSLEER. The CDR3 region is CASSQDDQGALPYEQYF. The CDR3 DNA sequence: TGCGCCAGCAGCCAAGACGACCAGGGGGCTCTTCCCTACGAGCAGTACTTC.

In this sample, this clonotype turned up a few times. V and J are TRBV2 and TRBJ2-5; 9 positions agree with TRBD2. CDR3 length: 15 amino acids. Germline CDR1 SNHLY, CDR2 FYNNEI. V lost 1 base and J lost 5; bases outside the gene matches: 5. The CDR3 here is CASSEGPSGMETQYF. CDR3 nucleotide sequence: TGTGCCAGCAGTGAAGGCCCTAGCGGGATGGAGACCCAGTACTTC.

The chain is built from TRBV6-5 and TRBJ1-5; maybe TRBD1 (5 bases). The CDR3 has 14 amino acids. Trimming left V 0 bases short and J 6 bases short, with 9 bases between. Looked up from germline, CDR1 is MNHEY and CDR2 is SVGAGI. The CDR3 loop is CASSYSNGAQPQHF. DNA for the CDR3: TGTGCCAGCAGTTACTCGAACGGGGCTCAGCCCCAGCATTTT.

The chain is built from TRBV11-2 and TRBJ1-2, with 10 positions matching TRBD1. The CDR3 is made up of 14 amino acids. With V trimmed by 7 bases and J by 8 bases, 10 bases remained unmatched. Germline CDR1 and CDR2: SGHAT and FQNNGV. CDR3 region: CASIRPGTGEGYTF. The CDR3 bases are TGTGCCAGCATTCGTCCAGGGACAGGGGAAGGCTACACCTTC.

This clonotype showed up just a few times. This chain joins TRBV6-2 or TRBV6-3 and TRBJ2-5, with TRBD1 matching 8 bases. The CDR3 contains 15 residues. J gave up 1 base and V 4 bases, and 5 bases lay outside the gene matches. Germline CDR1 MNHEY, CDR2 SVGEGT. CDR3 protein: CASSSRTGIQETQYF. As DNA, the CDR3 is TGTGCCAGCAGTTCAAGGACAGGGATCCAAGAGACCCAGTACTTC.

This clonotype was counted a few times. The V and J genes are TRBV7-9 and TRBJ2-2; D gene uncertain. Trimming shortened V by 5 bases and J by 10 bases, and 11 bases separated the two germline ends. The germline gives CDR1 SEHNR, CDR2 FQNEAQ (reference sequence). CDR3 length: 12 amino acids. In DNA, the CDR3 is TGTGCCAGCAGCGGCAACGGCCTGGAGCTGTTTTTT. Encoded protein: CASSGNGLELFF.

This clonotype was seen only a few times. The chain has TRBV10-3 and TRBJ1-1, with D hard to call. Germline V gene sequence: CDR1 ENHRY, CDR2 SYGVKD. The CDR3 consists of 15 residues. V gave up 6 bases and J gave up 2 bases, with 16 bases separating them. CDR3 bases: TGTGCCATCAGACCGGGCGGGGAGGGTAACACTGAAGCTTTCTTT. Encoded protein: CAIRPGGEGNTEAFF.

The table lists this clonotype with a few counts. The CDR3 region is CASSKAGGAGVQETQYF. In nucleotides, the CDR3 is TGCGCCAGCAGCAAAGCGGGGGGTGCAGGGGTTCAAGAGACCCAGTACTTC. The gene calls are TRBV5-1 and TRBJ2-5, with 9 bases identical to TRBD2. The germline V gene has CDR1 SGHRS and CDR2 YFSETQ. The CDR3 runs to 17 residues. V lost 4 bases to trimming and J lost 2 bases; unmatched junction nucleotides: 12.

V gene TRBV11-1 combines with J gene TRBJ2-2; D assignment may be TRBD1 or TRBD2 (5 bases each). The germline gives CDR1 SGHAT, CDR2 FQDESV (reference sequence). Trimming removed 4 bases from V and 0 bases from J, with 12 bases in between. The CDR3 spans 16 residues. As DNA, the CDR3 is TGTGCCAGCAGCTGGGGGTGGGCAGCGAACACCGGGGAGCTGTTTTTT. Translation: CASSWGWAANTGELFF.

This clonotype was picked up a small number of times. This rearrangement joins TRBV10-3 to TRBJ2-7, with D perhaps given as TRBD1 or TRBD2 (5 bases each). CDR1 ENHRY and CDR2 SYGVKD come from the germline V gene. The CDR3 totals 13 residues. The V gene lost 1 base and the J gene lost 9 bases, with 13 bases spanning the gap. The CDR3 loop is CAISEYGTGLQYF. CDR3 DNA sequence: TGTGCCATCAGTGAGTATGGCACGGGGCTGCAGTACTTC.

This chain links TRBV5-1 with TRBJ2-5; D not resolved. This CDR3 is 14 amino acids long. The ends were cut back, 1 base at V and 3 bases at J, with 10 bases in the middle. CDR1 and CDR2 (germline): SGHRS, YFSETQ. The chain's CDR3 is CASSLFMEKETQYF. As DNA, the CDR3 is TGCGCCAGCAGCTTGTTTATGGAAAAAGAGACCCAGTACTTC.

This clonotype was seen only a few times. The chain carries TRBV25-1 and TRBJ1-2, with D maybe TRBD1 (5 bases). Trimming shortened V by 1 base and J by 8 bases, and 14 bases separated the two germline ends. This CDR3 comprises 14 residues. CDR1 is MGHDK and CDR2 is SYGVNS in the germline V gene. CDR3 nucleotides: TGTGCCAGCAGTGAATTTGGGACGACTCGGGGCTACACCTTC. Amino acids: CASSEFGTTRGYTF.

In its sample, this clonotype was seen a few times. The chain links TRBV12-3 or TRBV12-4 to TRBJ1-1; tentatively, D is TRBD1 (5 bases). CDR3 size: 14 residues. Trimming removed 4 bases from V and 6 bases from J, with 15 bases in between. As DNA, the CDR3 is TGTGCCAGCAGTTCGACAGCTCAAAGGGCTGAAGCTTTCTTT. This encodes CASSSTAQRAEAFF.

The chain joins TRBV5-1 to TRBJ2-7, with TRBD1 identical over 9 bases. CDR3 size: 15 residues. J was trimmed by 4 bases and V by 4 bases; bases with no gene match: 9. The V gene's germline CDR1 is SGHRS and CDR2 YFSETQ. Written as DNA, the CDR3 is TGCGCCAGCAGCCCGCTGGGGACAGGGATTTACGAGCAGTACTTC. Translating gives CASSPLGTGIYEQYF.

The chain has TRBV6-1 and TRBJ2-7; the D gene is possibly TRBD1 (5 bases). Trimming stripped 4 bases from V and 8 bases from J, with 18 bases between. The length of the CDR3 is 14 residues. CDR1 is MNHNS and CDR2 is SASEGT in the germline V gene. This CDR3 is CASSGGRVPDKQYF. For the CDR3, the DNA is TGTGCCAGCAGTGGGGGCAGGGTCCCCGACAAGCAGTACTTC.

CDR3 coding DNA: TGTGCCAGCAGTGAAGGGCTTCCCTACGAGCAGTACTTC. It specifies CASSEGLPYEQYF. The V gene is TRBV6-1, the J gene TRBJ2-7; D gene unclear. Per the germline V gene, CDR1 is MNHNS and CDR2 is SASEGT. CDR3 length equals 13 residues. Trimming removed 1 base at V and 2 bases at J, with 6 bases between.

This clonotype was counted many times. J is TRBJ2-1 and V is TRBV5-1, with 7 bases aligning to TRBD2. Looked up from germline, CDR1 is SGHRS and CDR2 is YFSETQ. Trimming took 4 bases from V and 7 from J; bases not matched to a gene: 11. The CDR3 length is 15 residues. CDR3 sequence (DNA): TGCGCCAGCAGCCTTGGGGTCGGCGGGAGTAATGAGCAGTTCTTC. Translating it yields CASSLGVGGSNEQFF.

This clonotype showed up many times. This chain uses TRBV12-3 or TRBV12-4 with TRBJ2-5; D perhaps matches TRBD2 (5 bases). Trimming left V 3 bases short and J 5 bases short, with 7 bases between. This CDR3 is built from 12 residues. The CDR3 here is CASSLRVETQYF. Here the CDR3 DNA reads TGTGCCAGCAGTTTGCGGGTGGAGACCCAGTACTTC.

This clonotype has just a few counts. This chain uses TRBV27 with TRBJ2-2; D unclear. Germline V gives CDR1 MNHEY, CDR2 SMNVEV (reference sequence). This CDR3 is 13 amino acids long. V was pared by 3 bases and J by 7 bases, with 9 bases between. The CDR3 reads CASSFLGDGELFF. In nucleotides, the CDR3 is TGTGCCAGCAGTTTCCTGGGTGACGGGGAGCTGTTTTTT.

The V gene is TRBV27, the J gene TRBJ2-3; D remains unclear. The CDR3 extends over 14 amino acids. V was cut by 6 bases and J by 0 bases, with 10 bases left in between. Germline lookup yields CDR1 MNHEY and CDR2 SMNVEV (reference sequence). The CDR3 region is CASSSFRSTDTQYF. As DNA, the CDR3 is TGTGCCAGCAGCTCCTTTAGGAGCACAGATACGCAGTATTTT.

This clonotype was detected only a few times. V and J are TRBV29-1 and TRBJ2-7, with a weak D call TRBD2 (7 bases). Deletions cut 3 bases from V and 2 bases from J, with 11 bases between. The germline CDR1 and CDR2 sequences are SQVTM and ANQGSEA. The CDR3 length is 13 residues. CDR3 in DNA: TGCAGCGTTGAGGGGGGGGCGACCTACGAGCAGTACTTC. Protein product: CSVEGGATYEQYF.

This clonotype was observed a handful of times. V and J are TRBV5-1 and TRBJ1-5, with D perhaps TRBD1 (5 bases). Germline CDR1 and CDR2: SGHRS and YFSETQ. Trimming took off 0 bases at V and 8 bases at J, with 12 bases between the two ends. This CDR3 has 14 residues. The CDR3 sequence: CASSLGQGMKPQHF. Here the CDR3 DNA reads TGCGCCAGCAGCTTGGGTCAGGGAATGAAGCCCCAGCATTTT.

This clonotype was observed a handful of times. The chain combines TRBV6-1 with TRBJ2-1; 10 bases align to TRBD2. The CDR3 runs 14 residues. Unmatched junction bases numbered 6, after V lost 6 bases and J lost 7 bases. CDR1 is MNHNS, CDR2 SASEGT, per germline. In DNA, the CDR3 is TGTGCCAGCAGGATGGGTAGCGGGAGGAATGAGCAGTTCTTC. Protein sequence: CASRMGSGRNEQFF.